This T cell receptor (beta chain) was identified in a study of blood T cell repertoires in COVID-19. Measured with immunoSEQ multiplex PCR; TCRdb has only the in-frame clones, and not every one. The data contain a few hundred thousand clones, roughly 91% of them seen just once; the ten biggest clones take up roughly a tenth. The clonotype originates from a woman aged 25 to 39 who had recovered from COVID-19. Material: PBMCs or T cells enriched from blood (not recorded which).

CDR3 sequence reads: CASSKTGGSGNTIYF. DNA for the CDR3: TGTGCCAGCAGCAAGACGGGAGGCTCTGGAAACACCATATATTTT. V gene TRBV7-9 combines with J gene TRBJ1-3; D gene ambiguous. Germline CDR1 reads SEHNR; CDR2 reads FQNEAQ (reference sequence). CDR3 size: 15 residues. Between the trimmed V and J ends, which lost 5 bases and 0 bases, there was a span of 11 bases.